Below, one TCR beta chain is given with its context. The antigen remains unidentified. The data were obtained in a study of cytomegalovirus exposure and HLA in healthy donors. Overall study context: Earlier sequencing of about 200 million T cells yielded 95 million to 120 million unique TCR beta sequences. Study-wide results and limits: Indistinguishable V segments, including TRBV6-2 and TRBV6-3, were excluded. Cytomegalovirus-associated status was assigned to 164 TCR beta chains. A later analysis reportedly found that, within productive TCRs, an Asian-associated ancestry cluster had fewer N-insertions than the mean observed across the roughly 700 donors.

Vbeta (60) and Jbeta (13) primers were used in the PCR. Generated by immunoSEQ multiplex PCR, the TCRdb table keeps only in-frame clones and is missing some. The data contain 100,000 or so clones, roughly 77% of them seen just once; the ten biggest clones take up about 6.8%. Trimming took 5 bases from V and 6 from J, leaving 7 bases between them. In germline, CDR1 is LNHDA, CDR2 SQIVND (reference sequence). This CDR3 is 11 amino acids long. The chain joins TRBV19 to TRBJ1-1; D not certain. Sequenced material: PBMCs. This TCR was recovered from a man aged 25 to 40 in good health and CMV-seronegative. CDR3 sequence: CASSWRSEAFF. The DNA of the CDR3 is TGTGCCAGTAGTTGGCGGTCTGAAGCTTTCTTT.